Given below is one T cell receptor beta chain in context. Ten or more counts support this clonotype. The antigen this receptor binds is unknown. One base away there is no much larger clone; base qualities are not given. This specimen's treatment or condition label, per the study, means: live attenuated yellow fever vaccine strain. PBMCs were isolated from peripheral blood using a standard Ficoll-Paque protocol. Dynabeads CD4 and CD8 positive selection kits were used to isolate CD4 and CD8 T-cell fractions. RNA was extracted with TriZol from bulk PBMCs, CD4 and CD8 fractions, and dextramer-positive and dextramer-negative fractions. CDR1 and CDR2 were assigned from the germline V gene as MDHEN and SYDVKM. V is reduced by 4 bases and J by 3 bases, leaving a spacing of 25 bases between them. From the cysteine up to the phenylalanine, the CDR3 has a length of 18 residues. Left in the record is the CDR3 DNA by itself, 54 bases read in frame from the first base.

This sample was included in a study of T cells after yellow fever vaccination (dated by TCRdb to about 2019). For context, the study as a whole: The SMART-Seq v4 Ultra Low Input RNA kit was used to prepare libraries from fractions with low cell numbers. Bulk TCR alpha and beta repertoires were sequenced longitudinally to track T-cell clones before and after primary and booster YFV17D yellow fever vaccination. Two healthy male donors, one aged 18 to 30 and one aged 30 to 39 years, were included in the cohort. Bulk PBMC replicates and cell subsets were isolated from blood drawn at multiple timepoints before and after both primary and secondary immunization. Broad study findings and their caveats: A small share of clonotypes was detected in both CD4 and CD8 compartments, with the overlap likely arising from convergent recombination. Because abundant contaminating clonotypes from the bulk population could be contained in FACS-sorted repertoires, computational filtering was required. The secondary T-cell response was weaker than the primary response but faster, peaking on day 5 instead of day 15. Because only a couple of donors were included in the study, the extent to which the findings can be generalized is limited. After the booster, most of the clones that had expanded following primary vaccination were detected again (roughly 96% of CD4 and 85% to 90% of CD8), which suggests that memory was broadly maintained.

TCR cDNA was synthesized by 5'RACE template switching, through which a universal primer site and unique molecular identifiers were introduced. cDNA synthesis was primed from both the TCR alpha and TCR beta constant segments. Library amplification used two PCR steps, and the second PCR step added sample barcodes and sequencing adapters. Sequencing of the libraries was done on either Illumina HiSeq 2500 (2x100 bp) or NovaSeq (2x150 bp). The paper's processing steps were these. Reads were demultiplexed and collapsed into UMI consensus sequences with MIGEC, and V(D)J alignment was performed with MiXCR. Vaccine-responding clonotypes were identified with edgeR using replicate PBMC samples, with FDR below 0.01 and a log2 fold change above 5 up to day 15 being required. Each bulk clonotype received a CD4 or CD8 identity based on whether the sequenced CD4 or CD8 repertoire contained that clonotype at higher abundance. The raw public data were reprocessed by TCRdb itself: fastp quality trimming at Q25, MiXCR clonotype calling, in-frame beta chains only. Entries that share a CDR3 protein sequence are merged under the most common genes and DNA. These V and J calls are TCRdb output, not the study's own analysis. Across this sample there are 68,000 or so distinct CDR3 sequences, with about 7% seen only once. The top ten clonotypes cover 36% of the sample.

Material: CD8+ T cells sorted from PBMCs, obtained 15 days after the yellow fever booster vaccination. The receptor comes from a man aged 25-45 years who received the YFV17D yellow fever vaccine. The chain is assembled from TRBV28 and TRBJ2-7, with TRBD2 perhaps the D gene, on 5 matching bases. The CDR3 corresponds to CASSSATPRSGMFYEQYF. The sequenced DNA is TGTGCCAGCAGTTCGGCGACTCCTAGAAGCGGAATGTTCTACGAGCAGTACTTC.